The T cell receptor (beta chain) under discussion was sequenced for a study of Ad26.COV2.S vaccination and SARS-CoV-2 variants. Generated by immunoSEQ multiplex PCR, the TCRdb table keeps only in-frame clones and is missing some. The data hold approximately 480,000 clones, with roughly 85% observed a single time. Treatment given: around 19 received Ad26.COV2.S at low or high dose, single or two shots; about five received placebo; per-sample allocation not given. Sample collection was performed on day 63 after the first vaccine or placebo injection. Looked up from germline, CDR1 is SGHNT and CDR2 is YYREEE (reference sequence). The ends were cut back, 0 bases at V and 8 bases at J, with 15 bases in the middle. This CDR3 has 15 residues. In this sample, this clone turned up once.

This sequence was found in a person between 18 and 60 years old who received the Ad26.COV2.S COVID-19 vaccine or a placebo. The chain employs TRBV5-4 and TRBJ2-1, with a possible D match to TRBD2 (6 bases). This sample comprised peripheral blood, obtained in a trial of Ad26.COV2.S vaccine versus placebo. Written as DNA, the CDR3 is TGTGCCAGCAGCTTGGCGGGCCTAGCGTTAGATGAGCAGTTCTTC. This translates into CASSLAGLALDEQFF.